The clone carrying this T cell receptor beta chain has more than one count but fewer than ten. Its target is unknown. The data derive from a study of T cells in narcolepsy. For the study at large: Patients with NT1 or NT2 and healthy control donors were enrolled.

Study observations and caveats: Autoreactive clone sequences were missing from some blood memory CD4+ repertoires. Healthy controls reportedly lacked the autoreactive clonotypes serially found in patients' blood.

Using immunoSEQ multiplex PCR, the repertoire was profiled, and TCRdb retains in-frame clones only, with some absent. Among approximately 30,000 clones listed, approximately 80% were seen once. CDR3 length: 14 residues. Trimming cost V 5 bases and J 2 bases; bases outside gene matches: 4. Per germline, CDR1 SGHVS and CDR2 FQNEAQ. Sequencing input: CD45RA- memory CD4+ T cells from PBMCs. This rearrangement joins TRBV7-8 to TRBJ1-2; 8 nucleotides align to TRBD1. The sequence came from a human donor with narcolepsy. CDR3 protein: CASSATGVNYGYTF. In DNA, the CDR3 is TGTGCCAGCAGCGCGACAGGGGTAAACTATGGCTACACCTTC.